What follows is one T cell receptor (beta chain) and its context. Its target is unknown. Reverse transcription of all isolated RNA meant that expressed TCRB transcripts were sequenced. Sequencing was performed with immunoSEQ multiplex PCR; in TCRdb, only in-frame clones are kept and a portion is missing. The sample has roughly 150,000 clones, 8.5% to 10% seen once. V shed 4 bases and J shed 4 bases, with 8 bases lying between them. The CDR3 runs to 12 residues. CDR1 and CDR2 (germline): GTSNPN, SVGIG (reference sequence). Cell sorting via CD45RO/CCR7/CD25/CD127/CD95/CD27 was performed to obtain CD4+ naive, central memory, regulatory and stem cell-like memory cells. This sample was included in a study of beta chain features in type 1 diabetes. Regarding the study as a whole: Shorter TCRB CDR3s, moderately but significantly so, were found in Type 1 diabetes patients in all four CD4+ subsets. Type 1 diabetes patients had VDJ junctions that carried fewer insertions and more deletions. Researchers reported that naive, central memory and Treg TCRB repertoires appeared more similar in patients than in healthy donors. Reads derived from cDNA could over-represent cells showing high TCR expression.

The specimen sequenced was central memory CD4+ T cells from blood. The chain is built from TRBV30 and TRBJ2-1; weak D call: TRBD2 (5 bases). This receptor was identified in a woman between 25 and 40 years old with type 1 diabetes. CDR3 DNA: TGTGCCTGGACGCGGACTTACAATGAGCAGTTCTTC. It is translated as CAWTRTYNEQFF.